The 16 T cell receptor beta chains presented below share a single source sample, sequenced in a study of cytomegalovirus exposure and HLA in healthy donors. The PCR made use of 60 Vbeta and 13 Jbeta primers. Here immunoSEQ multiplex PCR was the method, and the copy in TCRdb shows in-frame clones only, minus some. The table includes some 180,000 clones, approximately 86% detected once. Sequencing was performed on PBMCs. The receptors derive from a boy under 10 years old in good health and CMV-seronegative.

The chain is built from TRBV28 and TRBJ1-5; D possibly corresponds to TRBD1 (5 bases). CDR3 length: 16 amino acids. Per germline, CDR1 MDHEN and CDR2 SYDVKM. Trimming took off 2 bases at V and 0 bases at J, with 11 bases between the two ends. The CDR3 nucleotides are TGTGCCAGCAGTTTAACGGGGGAATATAGCAATCAGCCCCAGCATTTT. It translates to CASSLTGEYSNQPQHF.

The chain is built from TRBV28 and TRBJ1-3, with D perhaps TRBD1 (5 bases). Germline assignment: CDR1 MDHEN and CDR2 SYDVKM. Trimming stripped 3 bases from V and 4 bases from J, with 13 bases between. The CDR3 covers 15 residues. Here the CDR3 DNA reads TGTGCCAGCAGTTTCAGGGACTGGGTCGGAAACACCATATATTTT. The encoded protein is CASSFRDWVGNTIYF. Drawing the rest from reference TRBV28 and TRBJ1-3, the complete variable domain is DVKVTQSSRYLVKRTGEKVFLECVQDMDHENMFWYRQDPGLGLRLIYFSYDVKMKEKGDIPEGYSVSREKKERFSLILESASTNQTSMYLCASSFRDWVGNTIYFGEGSWLTVV.

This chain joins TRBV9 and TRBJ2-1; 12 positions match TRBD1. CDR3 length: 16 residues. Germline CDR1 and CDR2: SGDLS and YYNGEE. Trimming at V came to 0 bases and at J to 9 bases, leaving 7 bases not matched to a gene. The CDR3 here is CASSVAGTGGLLEQFF. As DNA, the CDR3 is TGTGCCAGCAGCGTAGCAGGGACAGGGGGCCTCCTTGAGCAGTTCTTC.

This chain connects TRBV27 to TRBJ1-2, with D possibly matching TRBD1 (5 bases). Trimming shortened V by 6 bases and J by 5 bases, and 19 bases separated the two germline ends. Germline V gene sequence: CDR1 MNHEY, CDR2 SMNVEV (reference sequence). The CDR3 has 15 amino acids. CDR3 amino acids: CASSPGTAGDYGYTF. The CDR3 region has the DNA TGTGCCAGCAGCCCCGGGACGGCGGGGGATTATGGCTACACCTTC.

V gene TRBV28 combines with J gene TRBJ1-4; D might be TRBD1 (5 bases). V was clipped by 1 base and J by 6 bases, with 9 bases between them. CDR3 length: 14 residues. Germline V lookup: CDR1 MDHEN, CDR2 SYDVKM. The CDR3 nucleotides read TGTGCCAGCAGTTTATCACGGGGGGATGAAAAACTGTTTTTT. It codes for CASSLSRGDEKLFF.

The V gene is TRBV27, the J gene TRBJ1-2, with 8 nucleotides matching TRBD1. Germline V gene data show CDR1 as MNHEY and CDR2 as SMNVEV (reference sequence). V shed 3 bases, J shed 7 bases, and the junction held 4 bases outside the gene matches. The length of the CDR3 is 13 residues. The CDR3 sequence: CASSLLQGGGYTF. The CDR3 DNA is TGTGCCAGCAGTTTGTTACAGGGGGGTGGCTACACCTTC.

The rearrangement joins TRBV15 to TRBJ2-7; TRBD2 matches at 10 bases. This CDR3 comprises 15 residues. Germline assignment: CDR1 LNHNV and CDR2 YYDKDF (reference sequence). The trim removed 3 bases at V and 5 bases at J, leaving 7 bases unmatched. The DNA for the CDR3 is TGTGCCACCAGCAGTGGACTAGCGGCCGCCCACGAGCAGTACTTC. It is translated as CATSSGLAAAHEQYF.

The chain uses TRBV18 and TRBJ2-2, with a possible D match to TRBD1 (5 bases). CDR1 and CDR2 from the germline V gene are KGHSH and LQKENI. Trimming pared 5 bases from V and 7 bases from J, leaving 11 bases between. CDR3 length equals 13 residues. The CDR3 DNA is TGTGCCAGCTCATCGCTTGACAGCGGGGAGCTGTTTTTT. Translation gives CASSSLDSGELFF.

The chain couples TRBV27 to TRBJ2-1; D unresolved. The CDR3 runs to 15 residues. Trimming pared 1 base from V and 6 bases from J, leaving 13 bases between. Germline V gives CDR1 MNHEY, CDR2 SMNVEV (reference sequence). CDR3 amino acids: CASSLYPRLFNEQFF. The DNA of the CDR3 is TGTGCCAGCAGTTTATATCCCAGACTTTTCAATGAGCAGTTCTTC.

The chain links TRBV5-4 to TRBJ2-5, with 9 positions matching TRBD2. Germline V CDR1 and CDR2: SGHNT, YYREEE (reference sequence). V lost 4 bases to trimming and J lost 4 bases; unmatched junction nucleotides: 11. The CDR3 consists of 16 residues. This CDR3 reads CASSPGGGGARETQYF. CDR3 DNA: TGTGCCAGCAGCCCCGGGGGCGGGGGGGCGAGAGAGACCCAGTACTTC.

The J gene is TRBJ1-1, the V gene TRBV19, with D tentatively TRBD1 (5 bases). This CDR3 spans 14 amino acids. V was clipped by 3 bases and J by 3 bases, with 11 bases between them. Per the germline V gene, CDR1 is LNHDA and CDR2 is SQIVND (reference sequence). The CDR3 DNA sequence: TGTGCCAGTAGTATGAGACAGCTATACACTGAAGCTTTCTTT. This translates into CASSMRQLYTEAFF.

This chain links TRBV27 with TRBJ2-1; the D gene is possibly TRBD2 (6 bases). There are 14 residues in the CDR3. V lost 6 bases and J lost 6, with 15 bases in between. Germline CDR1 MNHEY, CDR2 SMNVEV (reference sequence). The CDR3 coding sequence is TGTGCCAGCAGCCCCTCTCGCGGGACCAATGAGCAGTTCTTC. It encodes CASSPSRGTNEQFF.

The CDR3 DNA reads TGTGCCGCGGAAGGGAAAGGAGGGAAAGAGACCCAGTACTTC. Translation gives CAAEGKGGKETQYF. This chain connects TRBV2 to TRBJ2-5, with D possibly being TRBD2 (6 bases). V was shortened by 11 bases and J by 3 bases, with 19 bases between the two germline ends. The germline V gene encodes CDR1 SNHLY and CDR2 FYNNEI. CDR3 length equals 14 residues.

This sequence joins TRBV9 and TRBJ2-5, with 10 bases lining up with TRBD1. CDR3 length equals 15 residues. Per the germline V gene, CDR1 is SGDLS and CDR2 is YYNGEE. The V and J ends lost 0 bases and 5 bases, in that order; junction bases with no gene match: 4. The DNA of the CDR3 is TGTGCCAGCAGCGTAGACGGGACAGGGGTGGAGACCCAGTACTTC. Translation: CASSVDGTGVETQYF.

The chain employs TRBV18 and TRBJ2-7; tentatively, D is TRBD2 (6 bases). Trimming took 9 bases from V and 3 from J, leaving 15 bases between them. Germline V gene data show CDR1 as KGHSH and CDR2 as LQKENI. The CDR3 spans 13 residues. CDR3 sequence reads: CASHGGSRYEQYF. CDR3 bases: TGTGCCAGTCACGGGGGTTCCCGCTACGAGCAGTACTTC.

CDR3 in amino acids: CASSSSGGGTNEQFF. In nucleotides, the CDR3 is TGTGCCAGCAGCTCCTCAGGGGGCGGAACCAATGAGCAGTTCTTC. The chain joins TRBV6-1 to TRBJ2-1, with TRBD1 identical over 8 bases. The CDR3 extends over 15 amino acids. J was trimmed by 6 bases and V by 6 bases; bases with no gene match: 10. CDR1 MNHNS and CDR2 SASEGT come from the germline V gene.